Below are 9 T cell receptor beta chains sequenced from a single sample in a study of T cells in Graves' hyperthyroidism and ophthalmopathy. The investigators amplified TCR beta CDR3 regions from RNA transcripts. The HTBI primer set drove a first-round RT-PCR of the TCR CDR3. Each CDR3 protein is one row after TCRdb ran MiXCR on the multiplex PCR reads. The data hold about 290,000 distinct CDR3 sequences, with over 15% observed a single time. Sequenced input: blood. The receptors shown here come from a woman aged 55-69 years with Graves' ophthalmopathy.

In this sample, this clonotype turned up many times. This CDR3 is CASSPQNTYGYTF. CDR3 nucleotides: TGTGCCAGCAGTCCCCAAAACACCTATGGCTACACCTTC. The chain uses TRBV6-1 and TRBJ1-2, with D hard to call. V was trimmed by 5 bases and J by 4 bases, leaving 11 bases between them. Germline V gene lookup returns CDR1 MNHNS and CDR2 SASEGT. The length of the CDR3 is 13 residues.

The chain links TRBV10-3 to TRBJ2-2; TRBD1 agrees at 9 bases. The germline V gene has CDR1 ENHRY and CDR2 SYGVKD. Unmatched junction bases numbered 6, after V lost 4 bases and J lost 3 bases. The CDR3 runs 16 residues. CDR3 residues: CAISAGQGIDTGELFF. CDR3 DNA sequence: TGTGCCATCAGTGCGGGACAGGGTATCGACACCGGGGAGCTGTTTTTT.

This clonotype was counted a single time. A read error may be the cause here, since a much bigger clone is one base away. The rearrangement uses TRBV4-1 and TRBJ2-7, with TRBD1 identical over 7 bases. Germline-derived CDR1 and CDR2 are MGHRA and YSYEKL. CDR3 size: 14 residues. The CDR3 spells CASSTIQGPYGQYF. CDR3 in DNA: TGCGCCAGCAGCACGATACAGGGGCCCTACGGGCAGTACTTC.

The J gene is TRBJ1-1, the V gene TRBV4-3, with 8 bases matching TRBD1. J lost 1 base, V lost 0 bases, and 16 bases had no gene match. The germline V gene encodes CDR1 LGHNA and CDR2 YSLEER. This CDR3 is 20 amino acids long. CDR3 region: CASSQEGVRRGQKRNTEAFF. The DNA for the CDR3 is TGCGCCAGCAGCCAAGAAGGAGTCCGCAGGGGGCAGAAAAGGAACACTGAAGCTTTCTTT.

This chain uses TRBV6-1 with TRBJ2-3; 11 nucleotides agree with TRBD2. This CDR3 has 16 residues. Looked up from germline, CDR1 is MNHNS and CDR2 is SASEGT. V was pared by 6 bases and J by 5 bases, with 10 bases of the junction left unmatched. The CDR3 DNA is TGTGCCAGCAGCTTGAGTAGCGGGAGGGCCATAGATACGCAGTATTTT. Encoded protein: CASSLSSGRAIDTQYF.

Ten or more counts support this clonotype. This rearrangement joins TRBV28 to TRBJ2-7; either TRBD1 or TRBD2 may supply D (5 bases each). V was cut by 4 bases and J by 3 bases, with 13 bases left in between. CDR1 MDHEN and CDR2 SYDVKM come from the germline V gene. This CDR3 is 14 amino acids long. CDR3 region: CASSSGTPNYEQYF. CDR3 nucleotide sequence: TGTGCCAGCAGTTCAGGGACCCCAAACTACGAGCAGTACTTC.

The gene calls are TRBV28 and TRBJ2-4; TRBD1 or TRBD2 may be the D gene (5 bases each). CDR1 is MDHEN and CDR2 is SYDVKM in the germline V gene. V gave up 6 bases and J gave up 9 bases, with 9 bases separating them. The CDR3 has 11 amino acids. The CDR3 region has the DNA TGTGCCAGCAGGGGGGAAAGCATTCAGTACTTC. This translates into CASRGESIQYF.

CDR3 region: CASSLGAAQGWYGYTF. In DNA form, the CDR3 reads TGTGCCAGCAGCTTAGGGGCAGCCCAAGGATGGTATGGCTACACCTTC. The V call is TRBV7-2, the J call TRBJ1-2; D is ambiguous. V lost 1 base to trimming and J lost 5 bases, with 17 bases between them. The CDR3 runs 16 residues. Germline CDR1 reads SGHTA; CDR2 reads FQGNSA.

This clonotype was found many times. This sequence joins TRBV12-3 or TRBV12-4 and TRBJ2-5; TRBD1 agrees at 9 bases. The ends lost 6 bases at V and 5 bases at J; junction bases unmatched: 4. The CDR3 is 13 amino acids. The CDR3 spells CASRGTGFETQYF. As DNA, the CDR3 is TGTGCCAGCAGAGGGACAGGGTTCGAGACCCAGTACTTC.